These T cell receptor beta chains were read from a single sample in a study of blood T cell repertoires in COVID-19. Sequenced by immunoSEQ multiplex PCR; TCRdb stores in-frame clones only, minus some. The profile shows approximately 280,000 clones, about 81% of them singletons. Sequenced material: peripheral blood. The receptors were gathered from a human donor with COVID-19, enrolled during active disease. The donor label of this sample is uncertain. The CDR3 runs from the conserved cysteine through the conserved F or W. The D gene is left open where the match is weak. Clone sizes are given selectively: once, few, many, or a class where the clone is expanded.

v_call	clone_size	j_call	d_call	cdr3_nt	cdr3_aa
TRBV30	.	TRBJ1-5	.	TGTGCCTGGAGTGTACGGGGTCACAATCAGCCCCAGCATTTT	CAWSVRGHNQPQHF
TRBV29-1	.	TRBJ1-1	TRBD1	TGCAGCGTCCGGGATCTAGACAGGGGTGCTTTCTTT	CSVRDLDRGAFF
TRBV3-1/TRBV3-2	.	TRBJ1-3	.	TGTGCCAGCAGCCAAGATCGGGGGGCGGGAAACACCATATATTTT	CASSQDRGAGNTIYF
TRBV7-2	.	TRBJ1-5	.	TGTGCCAGCAGCCTGGGGGGGGTCAATCAGCCCCAGCATTTT	CASSLGGVNQPQHF
TRBV7-2	.	TRBJ2-1	.	TGTGCCAGCAGCTTAGCGCTCGGGGGGCATAATGAGCAGTTCTTC	CASSLALGGHNEQFF
TRBV7-9	.	TRBJ2-3	.	TGTGCCAGCAGCTTACAGTCCGATACGCAGTATTTT	CASSLQSDTQYF
TRBV13	.	TRBJ1-3	TRBD1	TGTGCCAGCAGCTCGGACTCAGGGGGCAGGGGAAACACCATATATTTT	CASSSDSGGRGNTIYF
TRBV12-3/TRBV12-4	.	TRBJ1-1	TRBD1	TGTGCCAGCAGTTCATCATCGGACAGGGAAGCTTTCTTT	CASSSSSDREAFF
TRBV10-3	.	TRBJ1-2	.	TGTGCCATCAGTGAGTCGGAGGGAGTTAACTATGGCTACACCTTC	CAISESEGVNYGYTF
TRBV30	.	TRBJ2-3	TRBD2	TGTGCCTGGAGTGTACGCGGGAGCGGGAACACAGATACGCAGTATTTT	CAWSVRGSGNTDTQYF
TRBV12-3/TRBV12-4	once	TRBJ2-5	.	TGTGCCAGCAACACCCGCAGGGAAGAGACCCAGTACTTC	CASNTRREETQYF
TRBV6-5	.	TRBJ2-2	TRBD2	TGTGCCAGCAGTTATAGCGGGAGGGCTAACACCGGGGAGCTGTTTTTT	CASSYSGRANTGELFF